The entry that follows covers one TCR beta chain sequence. Its antigen remains unidentified. This sample is drawn from a study of T cell responses to AZD1222 COVID-19 vaccine. Whole-study results and caveats: The repertoires were collected only after the peak T cell response. Spike was spanned by vaccine-associated CD4 TCRs, which were dominant at 160-218 and 743-854. Close to half of spike-specific TCRs reportedly recognize unmutated variant regions.

TCRdb keeps only in-frame clones here, not all; method: immunoSEQ multiplex PCR. The sample has some 100,000 clones, around nine tenths seen once. Per the germline V gene, CDR1 is SQVTM and CDR2 is ANQGSEA. The length of the CDR3 is 14 residues. V was cut by 4 bases and J by 2 bases, with 13 bases left in between. The chain links TRBV29-1 to TRBJ2-3; tentative D call: TRBD1 (5 bases). The source is an adult who received the AZD1222 COVID-19 vaccine. The sequences come from peripheral blood, collected 28 days after the second AZD1222 dose. For the CDR3, the DNA is TGCAGCGTTGTCTCAGGGCTCCACACAGATACGCAGTATTTT. Translated, it gives CSVVSGLHTDTQYF.